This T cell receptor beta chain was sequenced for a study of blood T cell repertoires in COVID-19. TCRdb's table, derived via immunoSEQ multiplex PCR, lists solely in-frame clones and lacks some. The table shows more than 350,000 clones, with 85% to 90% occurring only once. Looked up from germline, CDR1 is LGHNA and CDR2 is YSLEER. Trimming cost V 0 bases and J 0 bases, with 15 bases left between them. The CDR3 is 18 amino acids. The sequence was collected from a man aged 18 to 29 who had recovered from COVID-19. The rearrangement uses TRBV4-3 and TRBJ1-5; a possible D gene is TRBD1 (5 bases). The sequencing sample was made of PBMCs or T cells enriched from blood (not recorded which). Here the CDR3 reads CASSQDVWGSHSNQPQHF. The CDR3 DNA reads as TGCGCCAGCAGCCAAGACGTATGGGGCTCCCATAGCAATCAGCCCCAGCATTTT.